This T cell receptor (beta chain) was observed in a study of shared clonotypes between healthy human individuals (dated by TCRdb to about 2020). For the wider study: A couple of women and a few men aged 18 to 49 years were included in the cohort. Different laboratories and diverse techniques were used to prepare libraries and sequence TCR repertoires, to increase sequencing depth and limit assay-specific biases. To estimate repertoire size and how much clonotypes are shared between individuals, the study performed deep sequencing of blood TCR repertoires from five healthy adults. For each donor, three plates each were used for CD4 naive and CD4 memory, two plates were used for CD8 naive, and one plate was used for CD8 memory. Per donor, leukapheresis produced somewhere between about 0.85 and 8.9 billion PBMCs.

CDR1 and CDR2 (SGHDT, YYEEEE) derive from the germline V gene. The CDR3 runs 14 residues from the cysteine to the phenylalanine. The retained sequence is limited to the CDR3, 42 bases, with the frame set at the first base. The germline ends are 13 bases apart after V is trimmed by 0 bases and J by 7 bases. Comments on this clone: Its antigen is currently not known. Nothing much larger sits one base from this clone, and base qualities are not available.

For the CD8 naive samples, CD45RO-negative cells were positively selected for CCR7, yielding a CD45RA+CCR7+ population from which TemRA cells were excluded. The donors were healthy, HIV-negative adults who had no recently reported acute infections or vaccinations. All donors were Caucasian adults living in Nashville, Tennessee, USA. Blood was obtained by leukapheresis, after which PBMCs were separated by Ficoll-Histopaque density gradient centrifugation and cryopreserved in liquid nitrogen vapor phase. Purity and quantity of every magnetically sorted T cell population were checked by analytical flow cytometry. From each sorted fraction, genomic DNA was isolated and quantified by UV absorbance on a Nanodrop 2000c. What the study reported, not specific to this receptor: Clonotypes shared by all four sorted-subset donors showed higher generation probabilities than non-shared clonotypes. Based on pairwise subsampling, the degree of clonotype sharing among donors was expected to be affected by sequencing depth. Because the study included a small number of donors, the genetic and exposure-history diversity represented was limited. When a handful of donors were compared, the shared fraction of clonotypes was about 5% for naive CD4, 3.5% to 4% for naive CD8, about 2.4% for memory CD4, and 0.4% for memory CD8. Incomplete sequencing was indicated by rarefaction of sorted-subset datasets, despite the large sequencing depth. Only blood was sampled, and tissue TCR repertoires likely differ from those in blood. Naive subsets generally had larger estimated clonotype richness than memory subsets did.

Using the deep immunoSEQ assay, TCR CDR3 regions were amplified from genomic DNA by multiplex PCR. Genomic DNA extracted from each cell subset was distributed evenly over all wells of several immunoSEQ 96-well plates, and each plate served as one replicate. For sorted subsets, 200 ng of genomic DNA, equivalent to 25,000 to 35,000 T cell genomes, went into each replicate PCR. Purified libraries were measured with a Qubit 3.0 fluorometer, size-checked on a Bioanalyzer 2100, and measured again with the KAPA Library Quantification kit. Each immunoSEQ 96-well plate was sequenced on its own single-read 150-cycle Illumina NextSeq 550 flow cell. As for how the authors treated the data: The immunoSEQ output contained only junctional sequences without quality scores, so filtering could not match that applied to full-length reads. Sequences were annotated with PyIR, a Python wrapper for IgBLAST v1.9, and V/J genes and CDR3 were assigned using IMGT germline references. Reads were removed for weak V/J assignments (E-value above 1e-6), missing CDR3, stop codons, out-of-frame junctions, or ambiguous translated residues. V3J clonotypes were defined by identical inferred V gene, J gene, and CDR3 amino acid sequence. Percentage overlap between repertoires was computed as shared unique clonotypes divided by the size of the smaller repertoire. Three approaches were used to assess repertoire richness: RTK rarefaction, the Chao1 estimator, and Recon v2.1 estimates of unobserved clonotypes. Generation probabilities were computed with OLGA for all TCRbeta clonotypes obtained by the gDNA method from several donors. TCRdb re-hosts the immuneACCESS table, in-frame sequences only. Its copies lack some clones; in the studies checked, an unresolved V gene accounts for under half of them, and the cause for the rest is not known. For V, J and clone size, that table is used; D and trimming come from the DNA. For this sample the table gives about 2,200,000 clones, of which more than 85% were detected only once. Of the sample, 1.5% to 2% is held by the ten largest clones.

The sequence joins TRBV5-6 to TRBJ1-2; the D gene remains uncertain. What was sequenced was naive CD8+ T cells from PBMCs. The cell subset or site label corresponds to: CD45RA+CCR7+. The clonotype originates from a young man in good health. Some clones in this sample may be carry-over from other donors' samples. The CDR3 amino acid sequence is: CASSLVWASTGYTF. The nucleotide sequence is TGTGCCAGCAGCTTGGTTTGGGCATCCACTGGCTACACCTTC. Here the CDR3 is joined to the reference TRBV5-6 and TRBJ1-2 genes, and the full variable domain is: DAGVTQSPTHLIKTRGQQVTLRCSPKSGHDTVSWYQQALGQGPQFIFQYYEEEERQRGNFPDRFSGHQFPNYSSELNVNALLLGDSALYLCASSLVWASTGYTFGSGTRLTVV.